Below, 15 T cell receptor beta chains from the same sample are listed, as sequenced in a study of shared clonotypes between healthy human individuals. Profiled with immunoSEQ multiplex PCR; TCRdb holds only in-frame clones, not every one. The profile shows roughly 1,500,000 clones, 95% to 99% of them singletons. Sequencing was done on a sample of naive CD4+ T cells sorted from blood. Subset defined: CD45RA+ positively selected. Receptors originate from a man under 40 in good health.

This clone was picked up one time. This sequence joins TRBV6-1 and TRBJ2-2; possibly TRBD2 for D (5 bases). V dropped 6 bases and J dropped 5 bases, with 16 bases sitting between them. This CDR3 is 15 amino acids long. Germline V gene sequence: CDR1 MNHNS, CDR2 SASEGT. As DNA, the CDR3 is TGTGCCAGCAGGGGAGTGGGAGTACGGACCGGGGAGCTGTTTTTT. It yields the protein CASRGVGVRTGELFF.

A word on this clone: This CDR3 is also generated by other DNA sequences in the sample. This chain uses TRBV9 with TRBJ2-1, with 11 bases fitting TRBD2. Germline lookup yields CDR1 SGDLS and CDR2 YYNGEE. J lost 6 bases, V lost 0 bases, and 2 bases had no gene match. The CDR3 spans 15 residues. As DNA, the CDR3 is TGTGCCAGCAGCGTAGATCTAGCGGGAGGCAATGAGCAGTTCTTC. Protein product: CASSVDLAGGNEQFF.

As for this clone: The junction departs from germline at one end; a sequencing error may be responsible. The chain couples TRBV6-6 to TRBJ1-1; D is possibly TRBD1 (5 bases). Germline V gene lookup returns CDR1 MNHNY and CDR2 SVGAGI (reference sequence). This CDR3 region has 14 residues. This chain's CDR3 is CASSFTSTRGGPDF. The CDR3 nucleotides are TGTGCCAGCAGTTTCACATCGACCCGGGGCGGACCGGATTTT.

Worth noting for this clone: This sample also contains other DNA sequences that code for the same CDR3. The V gene is TRBV6-1, the J gene TRBJ1-5; no definite D call. The V and J ends lost 1 base and 0 bases respectively, with 1 base between them. CDR3 length: 13 amino acids. Germline values: CDR1 MNHNS, CDR2 SASEGT. The CDR3 DNA is TGTGCCAGCAGTGAAGGTAGCAATCAGCCCCAGCATTTT. Protein: CASSEGSNQPQHF.

The gene calls are TRBV5-1 and TRBJ1-1; D remains ambiguous. The germline V and J ends were trimmed by 0 bases and 3 bases, with 15 bases remaining between them. Germline V gives CDR1 SGHRS, CDR2 YFSETQ. CDR3 size: 16 residues. CDR3 DNA: TGCGCCAGCAGCTTGGGGGTTGGGGTTCGTGACACTGAAGCTTTCTTT. Residues: CASSLGVGVRDTEAFF.

This chain uses TRBV27 with TRBJ1-1, with D possibly being TRBD1 (5 bases). The CDR3 consists of 17 residues. V gave up 4 bases and J gave up 1 base, with 19 bases separating them. CDR1 and CDR2 from the germline V gene are MNHEY and SMNVEV (reference sequence). The CDR3 loop is CASSSAGLGRPNTEAFF. Here the CDR3 DNA reads TGTGCCAGCAGTTCCGCAGGGCTCGGGCGACCGAACACTGAAGCTTTCTTT.

The chain joins TRBV6-5 to TRBJ2-7, with D possibly called TRBD1 or TRBD2 (5 bases each). The CDR3 runs 14 residues. Trimming left V 7 bases short and J 6 bases short, with 19 bases between. Per the germline V gene, CDR1 is MNHEY and CDR2 is SVGAGI. The CDR3 protein is CASTLSGRRTEQYF. CDR3 bases: TGTGCCAGCACCCTCTCGGGACGGAGAACCGAGCAGTACTTC.

The rearrangement uses TRBV28 and TRBJ2-7; TRBD1 aligns across 9 bases. Germline trimming cut 6 bases from V and 2 bases from J; bases unmatched to any gene: 14. The germline gives CDR1 MDHEN, CDR2 SYDVKM. The CDR3 runs to 17 residues. The CDR3 is CASSSSPGTGWTYEQYF. The CDR3 nucleotides are TGTGCCAGCAGCTCCTCACCGGGGACAGGGTGGACCTACGAGCAGTACTTC.

This sequence joins TRBV18 and TRBJ2-7; TRBD2 might be the D (5 bases). This CDR3 is built from 16 residues. Germline V gives CDR1 KGHSH, CDR2 LQKENI. The V end lost 6 bases, the J end lost 3 bases, and 21 bases lay between the germline ends. The CDR3 DNA is TGTGCCAGCTCTCCAATTAGCGTCTCGATGGTCTACGAGCAGTACTTC. Translated: CASSPISVSMVYEQYF.

The V and J genes are TRBV19 and TRBJ1-4; TRBD1 is a possible D gene (6 bases). The V gene's germline CDR1 is LNHDA and CDR2 SQIVND (reference sequence). The CDR3 runs to 15 residues. The V and J ends lost 5 bases and 6 bases respectively, with 16 bases between them. CDR3 in amino acids: CASSDPGHTHEKLFF. The CDR3 bases are TGTGCCAGTAGTGACCCGGGACATACTCATGAAAAACTGTTTTTT.

V and J are TRBV7-6 and TRBJ2-3, with unresolved D. Germline values: CDR1 SGHVS, CDR2 FNYEAQ. The CDR3 length is 13 residues. V dropped 5 bases and J dropped 2 bases, with 8 bases sitting between them. CDR3 amino acids: CASSRISTDTQYF. CDR3 DNA sequence: TGTGCCAGCAGCCGAATATCCACAGATACGCAGTATTTT. The full variable domain, its missing parts supplied by reference TRBV7-6 and TRBJ2-3, is GAGVSQSPRYKVTKRGQDVALRCDPISGHVSLYWYRQALGQGPEFLTYFNYEAQQDKSGLPNDRFSAERPEGSISTLTIQRTEQRDSAMYRCASSRISTDTQYFGPGTRLTVL.

A word on this clone: Other DNA sequences in this specimen translate into the identical CDR3. The V and J genes are TRBV5-1 and TRBJ1-5, with no clear D. CDR1 SGHRS and CDR2 YFSETQ come from the germline V gene. The CDR3 runs 14 residues. Trimming took 0 bases from V and 1 from J, leaving 5 bases between them. The CDR3: CASSLGQSNQPQHF. The CDR3 coding sequence is TGCGCCAGCAGCTTGGGGCAGAGCAATCAGCCCCAGCATTTT.

This chain links TRBV5-1 with TRBJ2-7; maybe TRBD1 (5 bases). CDR3 length: 14 residues. CDR1 and CDR2 (germline): SGHRS, YFSETQ. Trimming took 0 bases from V and 3 from J, leaving 10 bases between them. The CDR3 DNA reads TGCGCCAGCAGCTTGGCACAGGAACTCTACGAGCAGTACTTC. Its translation: CASSLAQELYEQYF.

The chain joins TRBV4-1 to TRBJ2-1; 7 bases are a match to TRBD1. Trimming took 7 bases from V and 4 from J; bases not matched to a gene: 19. Germline values: CDR1 MGHRA, CDR2 YSYEKL. This CDR3 has 18 residues. The CDR3 here is CASTPTGNPTWDYNEQFF. The CDR3, as DNA: TGCGCCAGCACCCCGACAGGGAACCCGACATGGGATTACAATGAGCAGTTCTTC.

Concerning this clone itself: Other nucleotide sequences in the sample specify the same CDR3. The rearrangement joins TRBV5-1 to TRBJ2-1; D ambiguous. Germline CDR1 and CDR2: SGHRS and YFSETQ. V was pared by 0 bases and J by 5 bases, with 3 bases between. The CDR3 is 12 amino acids. Here the CDR3 reads CASSLVHNEQFF. The CDR3 coding sequence is TGCGCCAGCAGCTTGGTTCACAATGAGCAGTTCTTC.